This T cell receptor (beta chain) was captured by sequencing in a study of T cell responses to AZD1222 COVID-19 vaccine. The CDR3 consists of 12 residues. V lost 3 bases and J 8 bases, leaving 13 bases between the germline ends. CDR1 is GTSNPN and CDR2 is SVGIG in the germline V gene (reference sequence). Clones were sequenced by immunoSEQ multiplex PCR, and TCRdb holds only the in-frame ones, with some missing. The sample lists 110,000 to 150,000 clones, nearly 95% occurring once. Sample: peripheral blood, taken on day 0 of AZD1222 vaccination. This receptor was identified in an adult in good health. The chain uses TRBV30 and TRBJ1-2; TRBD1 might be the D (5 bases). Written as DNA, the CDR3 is TGTGCCTGGAGCGAGGCGGGGCCCGGCTACACCTTC. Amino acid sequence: CAWSEAGPGYTF.